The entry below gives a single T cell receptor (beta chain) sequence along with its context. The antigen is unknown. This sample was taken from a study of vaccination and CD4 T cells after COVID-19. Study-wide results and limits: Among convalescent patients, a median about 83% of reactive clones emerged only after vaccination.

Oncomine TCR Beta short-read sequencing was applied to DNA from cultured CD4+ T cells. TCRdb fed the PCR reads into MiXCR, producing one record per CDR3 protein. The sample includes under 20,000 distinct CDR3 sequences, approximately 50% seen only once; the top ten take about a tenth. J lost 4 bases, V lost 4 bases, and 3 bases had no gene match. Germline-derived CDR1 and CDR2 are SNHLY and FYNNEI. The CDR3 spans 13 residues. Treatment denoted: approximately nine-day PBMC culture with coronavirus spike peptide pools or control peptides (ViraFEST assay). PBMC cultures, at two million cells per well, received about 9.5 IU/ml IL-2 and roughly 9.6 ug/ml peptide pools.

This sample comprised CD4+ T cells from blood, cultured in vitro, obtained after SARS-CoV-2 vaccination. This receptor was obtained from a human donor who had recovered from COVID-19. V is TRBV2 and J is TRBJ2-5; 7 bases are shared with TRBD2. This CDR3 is CASSVTSVETQYF. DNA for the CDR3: TGTGCCAGCAGTGTTACTAGCGTAGAGACCCAGTACTTC.